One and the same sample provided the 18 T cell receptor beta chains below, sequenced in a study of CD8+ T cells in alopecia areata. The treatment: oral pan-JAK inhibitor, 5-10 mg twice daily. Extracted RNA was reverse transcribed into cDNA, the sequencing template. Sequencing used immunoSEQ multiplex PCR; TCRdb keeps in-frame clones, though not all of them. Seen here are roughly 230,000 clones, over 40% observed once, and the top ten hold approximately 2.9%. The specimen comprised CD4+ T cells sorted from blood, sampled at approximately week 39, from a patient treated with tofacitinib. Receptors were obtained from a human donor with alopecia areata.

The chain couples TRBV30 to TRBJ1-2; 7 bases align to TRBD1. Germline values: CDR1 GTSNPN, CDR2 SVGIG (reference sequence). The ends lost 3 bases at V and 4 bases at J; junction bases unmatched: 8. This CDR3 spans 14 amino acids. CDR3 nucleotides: TGTGCCTGGAGCAGTACAGGGGCTTCCTATGGCTACACCTTC. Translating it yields CAWSSTGASYGYTF.

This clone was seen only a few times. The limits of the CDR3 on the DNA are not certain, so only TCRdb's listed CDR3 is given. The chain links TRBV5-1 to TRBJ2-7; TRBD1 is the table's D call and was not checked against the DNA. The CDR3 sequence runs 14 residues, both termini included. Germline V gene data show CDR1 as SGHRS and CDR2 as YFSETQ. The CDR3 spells CASSFGPGVREQYF.

This CDR3 reads CATYSSGQGWNEQYF. DNA for the CDR3: TGTGCCACCTATAGCTCGGGACAGGGTTGGAACGAGCAGTACTTC. The genes are TRBV28 and TRBJ2-7, with 9 bases lining up with TRBD1. The V and J ends lost 10 bases and 5 bases, in that order; junction bases with no gene match: 15. CDR1 and CDR2 from the germline V gene are MDHEN and SYDVKM. This CDR3 is built from 15 residues.

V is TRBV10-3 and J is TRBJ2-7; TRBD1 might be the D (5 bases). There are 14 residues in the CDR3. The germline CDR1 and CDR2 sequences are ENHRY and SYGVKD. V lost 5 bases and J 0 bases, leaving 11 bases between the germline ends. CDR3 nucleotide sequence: TGTGCCATCAGTAAGACAGATTACTCCTACGAGCAGTACTTC. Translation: CAISKTDYSYEQYF.

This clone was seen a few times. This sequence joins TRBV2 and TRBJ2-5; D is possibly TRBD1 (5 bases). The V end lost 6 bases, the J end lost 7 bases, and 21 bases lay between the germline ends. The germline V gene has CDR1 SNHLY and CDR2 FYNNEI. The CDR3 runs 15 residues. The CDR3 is CASSALQTESGTQYF. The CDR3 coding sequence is TGTGCCAGCAGCGCTCTTCAGACAGAGAGTGGGACCCAGTACTTC.

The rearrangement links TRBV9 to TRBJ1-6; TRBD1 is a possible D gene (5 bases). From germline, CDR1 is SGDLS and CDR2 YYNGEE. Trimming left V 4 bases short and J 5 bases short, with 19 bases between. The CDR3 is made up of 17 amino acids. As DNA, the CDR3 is TGTGCCAGCAGCCTCCGGACAAGCGGGGGAAATAATTCACCCCTCCACTTT. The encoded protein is CASSLRTSGGNNSPLHF.

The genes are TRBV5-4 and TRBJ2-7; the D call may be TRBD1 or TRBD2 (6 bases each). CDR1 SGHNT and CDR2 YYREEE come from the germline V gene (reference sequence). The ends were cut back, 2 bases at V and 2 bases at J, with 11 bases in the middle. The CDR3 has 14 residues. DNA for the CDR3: TGTGCCAGCAGCTTTCGGGGGCTGACCTACGAGCAGTACTTC. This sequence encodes CASSFRGLTYEQYF.

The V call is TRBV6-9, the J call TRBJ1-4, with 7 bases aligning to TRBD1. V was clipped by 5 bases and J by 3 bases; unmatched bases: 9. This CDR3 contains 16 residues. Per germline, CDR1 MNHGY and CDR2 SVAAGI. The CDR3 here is CASSTPRDSSNEKLFF. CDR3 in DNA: TGTGCCAGCAGTACCCCCCGGGACAGCTCTAATGAAAAACTGTTTTTT.

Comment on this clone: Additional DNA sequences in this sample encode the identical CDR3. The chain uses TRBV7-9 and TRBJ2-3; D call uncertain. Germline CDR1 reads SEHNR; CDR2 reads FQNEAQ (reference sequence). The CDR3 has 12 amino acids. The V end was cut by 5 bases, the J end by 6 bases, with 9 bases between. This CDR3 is CASSLVSDTQYF. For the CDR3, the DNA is TGTGCCAGCAGCCTAGTTTCGGATACGCAGTATTTT.

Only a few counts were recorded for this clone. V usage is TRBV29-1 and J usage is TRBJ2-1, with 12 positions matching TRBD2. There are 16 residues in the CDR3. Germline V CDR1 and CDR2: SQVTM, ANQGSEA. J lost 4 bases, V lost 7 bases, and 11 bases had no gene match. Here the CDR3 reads CSAPPGLAGLYNEQFF. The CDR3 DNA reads TGCAGCGCCCCTCCGGGACTAGCGGGCCTTTACAATGAGCAGTTCTTC.

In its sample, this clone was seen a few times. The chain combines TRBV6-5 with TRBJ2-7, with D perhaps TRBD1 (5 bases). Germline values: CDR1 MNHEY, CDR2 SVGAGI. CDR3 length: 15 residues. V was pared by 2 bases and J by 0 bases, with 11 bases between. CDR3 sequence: CASSYDSRSSYEQYF. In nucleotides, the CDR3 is TGTGCCAGCAGTTACGACAGTCGGAGCTCCTACGAGCAGTACTTC.

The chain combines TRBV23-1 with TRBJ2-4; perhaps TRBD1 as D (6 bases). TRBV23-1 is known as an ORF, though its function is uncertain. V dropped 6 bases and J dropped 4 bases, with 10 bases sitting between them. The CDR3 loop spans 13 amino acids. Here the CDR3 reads CASSRGLKNIQYF. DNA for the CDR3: TGCGCCAGCAGCAGGGGCCTGAAAAACATTCAGTACTTC.

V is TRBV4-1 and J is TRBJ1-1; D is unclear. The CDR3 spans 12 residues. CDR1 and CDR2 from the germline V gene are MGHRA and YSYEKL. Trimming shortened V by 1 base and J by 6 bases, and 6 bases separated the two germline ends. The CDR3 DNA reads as TGCGCCAGCAGCCAAGCGGGTTCTGAAGCTTTCTTT. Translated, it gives CASSQAGSEAFF.

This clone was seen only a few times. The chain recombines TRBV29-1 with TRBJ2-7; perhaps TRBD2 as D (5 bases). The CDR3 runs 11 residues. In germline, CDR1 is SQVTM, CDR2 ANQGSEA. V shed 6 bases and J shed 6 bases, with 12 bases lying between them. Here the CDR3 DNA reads TGCAGCGTCTATGTGGGGAGCGAGCAGTACTTC. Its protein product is CSVYVGSEQYF.

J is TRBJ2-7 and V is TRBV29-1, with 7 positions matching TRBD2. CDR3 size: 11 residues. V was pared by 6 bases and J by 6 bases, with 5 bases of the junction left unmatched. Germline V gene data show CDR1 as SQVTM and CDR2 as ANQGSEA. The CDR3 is CSVNTGGEQYF. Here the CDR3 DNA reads TGCAGCGTCAACACGGGGGGCGAGCAGTACTTC.

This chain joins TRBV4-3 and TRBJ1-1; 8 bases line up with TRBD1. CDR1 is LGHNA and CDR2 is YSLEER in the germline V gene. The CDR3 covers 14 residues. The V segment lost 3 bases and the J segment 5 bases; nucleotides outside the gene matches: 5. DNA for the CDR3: TGCGCCAGCAGCCAGGGACAGGTGGAAACTGAAGCTTTCTTT. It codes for CASSQGQVETEAFF.

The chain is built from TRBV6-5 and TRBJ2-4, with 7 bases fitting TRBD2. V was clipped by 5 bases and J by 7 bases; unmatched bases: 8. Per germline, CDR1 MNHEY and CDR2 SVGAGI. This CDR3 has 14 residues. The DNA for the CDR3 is TGTGCCAGCAGTGCCGGGGGGTCGGGGAACATTCAGTACTTC. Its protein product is CASSAGGSGNIQYF.

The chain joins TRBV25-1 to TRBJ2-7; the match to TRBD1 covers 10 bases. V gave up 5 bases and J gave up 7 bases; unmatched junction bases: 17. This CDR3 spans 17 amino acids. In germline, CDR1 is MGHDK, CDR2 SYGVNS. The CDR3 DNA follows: TGTGCCAGCAGTCCCCTTCAGACGGGACAGGGGTATAGGGAGCAGTACTTC. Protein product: CASSPLQTGQGYREQYF.